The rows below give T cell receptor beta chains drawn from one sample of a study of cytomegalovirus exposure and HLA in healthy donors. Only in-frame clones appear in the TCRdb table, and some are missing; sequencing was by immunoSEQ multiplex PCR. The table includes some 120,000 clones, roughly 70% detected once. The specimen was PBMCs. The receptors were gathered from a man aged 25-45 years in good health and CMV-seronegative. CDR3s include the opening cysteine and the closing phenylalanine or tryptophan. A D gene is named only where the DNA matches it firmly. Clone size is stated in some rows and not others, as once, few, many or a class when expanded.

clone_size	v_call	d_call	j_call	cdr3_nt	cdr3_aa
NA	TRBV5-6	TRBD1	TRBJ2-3	TGTGCCAGCAGCGTCAACAGGGGTAGAGGCACAGATACGCAGTATTTT	CASSVNRGRGTDTQYF
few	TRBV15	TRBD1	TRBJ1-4	TGTGCCACCAGCGGACAGGTTCTTATCAATGAAAAACTGTTTTTT	CATSGQVLINEKLFF
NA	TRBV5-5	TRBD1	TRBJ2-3	TGTGCCAGCAGCTTGACAGGGGAGAGGTTTGCGCAGTATTTT	CASSLTGERFAQYF
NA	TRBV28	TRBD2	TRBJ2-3	TGTGCCAGCAGCCCGACTAGCGGAAGCACAGATACGCAGTATTTT	CASSPTSGSTDTQYF
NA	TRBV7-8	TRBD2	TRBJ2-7	TGTGCCAGCAGCCGCAGCGGGAGTAGTGGCTACGAGCAGTACTTC	CASSRSGSSGYEQYF
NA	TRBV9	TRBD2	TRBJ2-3	TGCGCCAGCAGCGTAGGTAGGGAGAGCGGGAGAGGGGTCCCAGATACGCAGTATTTT	CASSVGRESGRGVPDTQYF
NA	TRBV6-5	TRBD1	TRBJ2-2	TGTGCCAGCAGGGGACAGGGGAAGAACACCGGGGAGCTGTTTTTT	CASRGQGKNTGELFF
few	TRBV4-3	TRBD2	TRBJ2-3	TGCGCCAGCAGCCAAGTGTGGGGCCCTACTAGCGGGGGGGCAGATACGCAGTATTTT	CASSQVWGPTSGGADTQYF
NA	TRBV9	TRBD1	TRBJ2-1	TGTGCCAGCAGCGTAGGAGGGACAGGGTCCACTGAGCAGTTCTTC	CASSVGGTGSTEQFF
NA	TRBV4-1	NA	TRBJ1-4	TGCGCCAGCAGCCAAGTTCCAGGGGAAAAACTGTTTTTT	CASSQVPGEKLFF
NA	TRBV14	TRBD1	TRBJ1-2	TGTGCCAGCAGCCAAGACGTCCGGACAGGGTATGGCTACACCTTC	CASSQDVRTGYGYTF
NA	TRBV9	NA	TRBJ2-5	TGTGCCAGCAGCGTAGGACTCGCGTATTCGGAGACCCAGTACTTC	CASSVGLAYSETQYF
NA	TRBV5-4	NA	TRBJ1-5	TGTGCCAGCAGCCCGAGCAAGGACAACTGGGAAACTAATAGCAATCAGCCCCAGCATTTT	CASSPSKDNWETNSNQPQHF
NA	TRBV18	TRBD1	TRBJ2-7	TGTGCCAGCTCACGCAGACAGGGGAGCTACGAGCAGTACTTC	CASSRRQGSYEQYF
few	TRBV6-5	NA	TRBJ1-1	TGTGCCAGCAGAAGAGATTTGAACACTGAAGCTTTCTTT	CASRRDLNTEAFF
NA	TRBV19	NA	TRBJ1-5	TGTGCCAGTAGCATACAGGATAATCAGCCCCAGCATTTT	CASSIQDNQPQHF
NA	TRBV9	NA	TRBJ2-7	TGTGCCAGCAGCGTATTTGGTGGGAGAGGTGACGAGCAGTACTTC	CASSVFGGRGDEQYF
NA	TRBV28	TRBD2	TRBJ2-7	TGTGCCAGCAGTTTAGTGACTAGCGGATCTTACGAGCAGTACTTC	CASSLVTSGSYEQYF
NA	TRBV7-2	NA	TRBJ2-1	TGTGCCAGCAGCTTAGTCGGTGGGCAGTTCTTC	CASSLVGGQFF
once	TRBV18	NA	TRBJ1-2	TGTGCCAGCTCACCACTCGGGGAGGGACATAACTATGGCTACACCTTC	CASSPLGEGHNYGYTF
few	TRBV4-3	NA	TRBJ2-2	TGCGCCAGCAGCCAGCAGGGAGGTATCACCGGGGAGCTGTTTTTT	CASSQQGGITGELFF
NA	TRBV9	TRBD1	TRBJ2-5	TGTGCCAGCAGCCCCCTCGGGACAGGGAGATGGGAGACCCAGTACTTC	CASSPLGTGRWETQYF
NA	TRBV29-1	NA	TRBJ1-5	TGCAGCGTCGGGGAACAGGGCCAGCCCCAGCATTTT	CSVGEQGQPQHF
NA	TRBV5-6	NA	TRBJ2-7	TGTGCCAGCACCCTTGGCGGGTCCAGCTCCTACGAGCAGTACTTC	CASTLGGSSSYEQYF
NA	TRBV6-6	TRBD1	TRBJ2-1	TGTGCCAGCAGTTACGTTTCCGGGACAGTTTCTAATGAGCAGTTCTTC	CASSYVSGTVSNEQFF
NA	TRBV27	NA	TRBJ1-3	TGTGCCAGCAGTCCAATGCGCCTCCGAGGAAACACCATATATTTT	CASSPMRLRGNTIYF
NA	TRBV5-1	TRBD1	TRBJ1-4	TGCGCCAGCAGCCGGGCCGGGACAGGGTCTACAACTAATGAAAAACTGTTTTTT	CASSRAGTGSTTNEKLFF
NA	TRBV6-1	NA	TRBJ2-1	TGTGCCAGCCAACTCCAGGGGCGAGGGTACAATGAGCAGTTCTTC	CASQLQGRGYNEQFF
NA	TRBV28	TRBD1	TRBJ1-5	TGTGCCAGCAGCGAGGGACAGGGAGTAGGACAGCCCCAGCATTTT	CASSEGQGVGQPQHF
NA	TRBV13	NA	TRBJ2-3	TGTGCCAGCAGCTCTCGGACTCTAGTCCCCACAGATACGCAGTATTTT	CASSSRTLVPTDTQYF
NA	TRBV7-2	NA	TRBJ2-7	TGTGCCAGCAGCTTAGGGGCTAGCCCTTCTTCCTACGAGCAGTACTTC	CASSLGASPSSYEQYF
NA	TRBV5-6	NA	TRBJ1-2	TGTGCCAGCAGCCGGACAGCGACCACCAACTATGGCTACACCTTC	CASSRTATTNYGYTF
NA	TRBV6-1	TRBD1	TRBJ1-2	TGTGCCAGCAGTGGAGGGACAGTAGCTAACTATGGCTACACCTTC	CASSGGTVANYGYTF
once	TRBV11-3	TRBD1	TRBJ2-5	TGTGCCAGCAGCGCCAGACAGGGGGGCCAAGAGACCCAGTACTTC	CASSARQGGQETQYF
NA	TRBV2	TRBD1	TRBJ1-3	TGTGCCAGCAGTGAACGTGAGACAGGGGGCTTTGGAAACACCATATATTTT	CASSERETGGFGNTIYF
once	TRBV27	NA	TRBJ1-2	TGTGCCAGCAGTTTGCTGGGGAGCGGGGCCTACACCTTC	CASSLLGSGAYTF
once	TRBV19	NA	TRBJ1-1	TGTGCCACCCGGGGCACTGAAGCTTTCTTT	CATRGTEAFF
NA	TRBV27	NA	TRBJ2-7	TGTGCCAGCAGTTTCAGGGGATATAGCGAGCAGTACTTC	CASSFRGYSEQYF
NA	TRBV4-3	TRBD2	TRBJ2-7	TGCGCCAGCAGCCAAGGCCTATCTAGCGGGGGTACCTACGAGCAGTACTTC	CASSQGLSSGGTYEQYF
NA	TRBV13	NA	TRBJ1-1	TGTGCCAGCAGCTTAGGAGTCGGGTTTCCTGAAGCTTTCTTT	CASSLGVGFPEAFF
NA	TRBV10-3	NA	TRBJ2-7	TGTGCCATCAGTGAGTCACCAGAAACCTCCTACGAGCAGTACTTC	CAISESPETSYEQYF
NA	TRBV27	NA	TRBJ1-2	TGTGCCAGCAGTTTATTTCCAGGCCTCTATGGCTACACCTTC	CASSLFPGLYGYTF